The 24 T cell receptor beta chains below all came from one sample that was sequenced in a study of T cells in Graves' hyperthyroidism and ophthalmopathy (dated by TCRdb to about 2019). Library preparation employed multiplex PCR. The listed sequencing device is Illumina HiSeq 2000. Amplification of TCR beta CDR3 regions was carried out from RNA transcripts. A first-round RT-PCR of the TCR CDR3 used the HTBI primer set with the Qiagen OneStep RT-PCR kit. The raw public reads went through TCRdb reprocessing: fastp at Q25, MiXCR clone calling, in-frame beta chains kept. One record per CDR3 amino acid sequence lists the most common genes and DNA. This sample holds hundreds of thousands of distinct CDR3 sequences; 15% to 20% were observed only once. Of the sample, 40% to 50% is held by the ten largest clones. Sequencing input: blood. These TCRs come from a man aged 40-49 years with Graves' ophthalmopathy.

This clonotype was seen only a few times. V gene TRBV4-1 combines with J gene TRBJ2-5, with no clear D. The length of the CDR3 is 11 residues. Trimming removed 3 bases at V and 4 bases at J, with 3 bases between. From germline, CDR1 is MGHRA and CDR2 YSYEKL. The CDR3 reads CASSQTETQYF. The CDR3 nucleotides are TGCGCCAGCAGCCAGACAGAGACCCAGTACTTC.

This clonotype was detected ten times or more. The chain links TRBV7-2 to TRBJ2-1; 7 bases align to TRBD2. J lost 2 bases, V lost 2 bases, and 6 bases had no gene match. This CDR3 is 16 amino acids long. CDR1 is SGHTA, CDR2 FQGNSA, per germline. CDR3 in amino acids: CASSLQLASPYNEQFF. CDR3 DNA: TGTGCCAGCAGCTTACAACTAGCGAGTCCCTACAATGAGCAGTTCTTC.

This chain connects TRBV24-1 to TRBJ2-3; 10 bases fit TRBD1. The germline V gene has CDR1 KGHDR and CDR2 SFDVKD. The CDR3 runs to 16 residues. V shed 5 bases and J 2 bases; nucleotides not matched to a gene: 6. The CDR3 protein is CATSGRDRGLTDTQYF. CDR3 coding DNA: TGTGCCACCAGTGGGCGAGACAGGGGGCTCACAGATACGCAGTATTTT.

This clonotype was counted at least ten times. The chain carries TRBV3-1 and TRBJ2-1, with TRBD2 as a possible D gene (5 bases). V lost 5 bases, J lost 5 bases, and 16 bases lay in between. The CDR3 has 15 residues. Germline V lookup: CDR1 LGHDT, CDR2 YNNKEL (reference sequence). The CDR3 coding sequence is TGTGCCAGCAGCAAACTTGGACTGGACGACAATGAGCAGTTCTTC. Translated: CASSKLGLDDNEQFF.

Notes on this clonotype: Being one base from a much bigger clone, this may be a read error. The rearrangement links TRBV5-1 to TRBJ2-7, with D possibly being TRBD1 or TRBD2 (5 bases each). Germline V gene lookup returns CDR1 SGHRS and CDR2 YFSETQ. V was trimmed by 5 bases and J by 1 base, leaving 13 bases between them. CDR3 size: 14 residues. The CDR3 DNA reads as TGCGCCAGCAGGTTCGGGGCAGGGTCCTACGAGCAGTACTTC. Translation: CASRFGAGSYEQYF.

Ten or more counts support this clonotype. The chain uses TRBV3-1 and TRBJ2-2; 8 bases map to TRBD2. The V and J ends lost 4 bases and 6 bases, in that order; junction bases with no gene match: 7. Germline V gene sequence: CDR1 LGHDT, CDR2 YNNKEL (reference sequence). The CDR3 consists of 15 residues. For the CDR3, the DNA is TGTGCCAGCAGCCCTATTGGACTAGCCTCCGGGGAGCTGTTTTTT. Its protein product is CASSPIGLASGELFF.

The chain recombines TRBV4-1 with TRBJ2-5; a possible D gene is TRBD1 (5 bases). CDR3 length: 14 residues. The V and J ends lost 1 base and 5 bases respectively, with 11 bases between them. Germline CDR1 and CDR2: MGHRA and YSYEKL. The CDR3 reads CASSQGGSGETQYF. DNA of the CDR3: TGCGCCAGCAGCCAAGGGGGCAGTGGGGAGACCCAGTACTTC.

This clonotype was seen a few times. It may be a read error: a sequence one base away is much more abundant. The genes are TRBV6-2 or TRBV6-3 and TRBJ2-7; D is perhaps TRBD1 (5 bases). This CDR3 comprises 14 residues. CDR1 and CDR2 from the germline V gene are MNHEY and SVGEGT. CDR3: CAGSYPDSSYEQYF. In DNA, the CDR3 is TGTGCCGGCAGTTACCCCGACAGCTCCTACGAGCAGTACTTC.

V gene TRBV27 combines with J gene TRBJ1-5, with 9 bases identical to TRBD1. The germline CDR1 and CDR2 sequences are MNHEY and SMNVEV (reference sequence). CDR3 size: 15 residues. Trimming removed 6 bases from V and 6 bases from J; junction bases left unmatched: 9. CDR3 sequence (DNA): TGTGCCAGCAGGGGGACAGGGAGCTTGGGTCAGCCCCAGCATTTT. It codes for CASRGTGSLGQPQHF.

This chain connects TRBV29-1 to TRBJ2-1, with TRBD1 matching over 10 bases. Germline V gene sequence: CDR1 SQVTM, CDR2 ANQGSEA. J was trimmed by 7 bases and V by 7 bases; bases with no gene match: 10. The CDR3 runs to 14 residues. The CDR3 sequence is CSAPDRGPVNEQFF. Here the CDR3 DNA reads TGCAGCGCCCCTGACAGGGGGCCTGTAAATGAGCAGTTCTTC.

The CDR3 bases are TGTGCCAGCAGGGGACAGAACAATCAGCCCCAGCATTTT. This translates into CASRGQNNQPQHF. The chain combines TRBV6-2 or TRBV6-3 with TRBJ1-5; TRBD1 matches 7 bases. J lost 3 bases, V lost 6 bases, and 2 bases had no gene match. This CDR3 region has 13 residues. The germline CDR1 and CDR2 sequences are MNHEY and SVGEGT.

In its sample, this clonotype was seen a few times. The chain links TRBV11-2 to TRBJ2-2; TRBD1 matches at 8 bases. CDR1 is SGHAT and CDR2 is FQNNGV in the germline V gene. The ends lost 1 base at V and 7 bases at J; junction bases unmatched: 8. The CDR3 loop spans 16 amino acids. As DNA, the CDR3 is TGTGCCAGCAGCTTAGGAGTGACAGGGGTTCACGGGGAGCTGTTTTTT. This sequence encodes CASSLGVTGVHGELFF. Combining the CDR3 with reference TRBV11-2 and TRBJ2-2 gives the whole variable domain EAGVAQSPRYKIIEKRQSVAFWCNPISGHATLYWYQQILGQGPKLLIQFQNNGVVDDSQLPKDRFSAERLKGVDSTLKIQPAKLEDSAVYLCASSLGVTGVHGELFFGEGSRLTVL.

The rearrangement links TRBV7-8 to TRBJ1-6; tentatively, D is TRBD1 (5 bases). The CDR3 loop spans 16 amino acids. Deletions cut 5 bases from V and 1 base from J, with 12 bases between. Germline CDR1 reads SGHVS; CDR2 reads FQNEAQ. The CDR3 DNA is TGTGCCAGCAGCCAAAGCAGGGTATCCTATAATTCACCCCTCCACTTT. Amino acid sequence: CASSQSRVSYNSPLHF.

This clonotype appeared many times. This chain connects TRBV28 to TRBJ2-7; 7 bases align to TRBD2. The germline V gene encodes CDR1 MDHEN and CDR2 SYDVKM. The trim removed 4 bases at V and 5 bases at J, leaving 11 bases unmatched. The CDR3 consists of 15 residues. CDR3 sequence: CASSWEGLPFHEQYF. In DNA form, the CDR3 reads TGTGCCAGCAGTTGGGAGGGACTCCCTTTCCACGAGCAGTACTTC.

The rearrangement uses TRBV2 and TRBJ2-7, with D perhaps given as TRBD1 or TRBD2 (5 bases each). Trimming took 3 bases from V and 5 from J, leaving 14 bases between them. The length of the CDR3 is 14 residues. Per the germline V gene, CDR1 is SNHLY and CDR2 is FYNNEI. CDR3 nucleotide sequence: TGTGCCAGCAGTGAGAAGGGGACGTGGCACGAGCAGTACTTC. Protein: CASSEKGTWHEQYF.

The rearrangement joins TRBV10-2 to TRBJ2-3, with D hard to call. CDR1 and CDR2 from the germline V gene are WSHSY and SAAADI. Trimming left V 7 bases short and J 4 bases short, with 9 bases between. The CDR3 has 12 amino acids. The CDR3 loop is CASTGDADTQYF. CDR3 nucleotide sequence: TGCGCCAGCACGGGTGACGCAGATACGCAGTATTTT.

Ten or more counts support this clonotype. V usage is TRBV11-2 and J usage is TRBJ2-7; D remains ambiguous. With 1 base removed from V and 3 bases from J, the gap between germline ends came to 4 bases. Germline-derived CDR1 and CDR2 are SGHAT and FQNNGV. The CDR3 is 12 amino acids. The CDR3 nucleotides read TGTGCCAGCAGCTTAGGAATCTACGAGCAGTACTTC. Residues: CASSLGIYEQYF.

This clonotype showed up many times. The genes are TRBV12-3 or TRBV12-4 and TRBJ1-1; D perhaps matches TRBD1 (5 bases). With 6 bases removed from V and 1 base from J, the gap between germline ends came to 12 bases. The CDR3 is 14 amino acids. CDR3: CASSPGRRNTEAFF. CDR3 DNA sequence: TGTGCCAGCAGCCCGGGACGGAGGAACACTGAAGCTTTCTTT.

V is TRBV4-2 and J is TRBJ1-3; no firm D call. The CDR3 runs 15 residues. The germline CDR1 and CDR2 sequences are LGHNA and YNFKEQ. V lost 0 bases to trimming and J lost 1 base, with 7 bases between them. The DNA for the CDR3 is TGTGCCAGCAGCCAAGATGGGATGTCTGGAAACACCATATATTTT. Its translation is CASSQDGMSGNTIYF.

This clonotype showed up just a few times. This chain connects TRBV6-2 or TRBV6-3 to TRBJ1-1; D not certain. The CDR3 contains 14 residues. Between the trimmed V and J ends, which lost 6 bases and 1 base, there was a span of 12 bases. The germline gives CDR1 MNHEY, CDR2 SVGEGT. The CDR3 DNA sequence: TGTGCCAGCAGACTCCTCATGAAGAACACTGAAGCTTTCTTT. Its translation is CASRLLMKNTEAFF.

This clonotype was recorded many times. This chain links TRBV12-3 or TRBV12-4 with TRBJ2-5; D unresolved. The CDR3 sequence is 14 residues long. Trimming removed 6 bases at V and 4 bases at J, with 15 bases between. DNA of the CDR3: TGTGCCAGCAGCCCGACTGGCCCGACAGAGACCCAGTACTTC. Translated: CASSPTGPTETQYF.

The rearrangement joins TRBV9 to TRBJ1-2; D is uncertain. CDR1 is SGDLS and CDR2 is YYNGEE in the germline V gene. The CDR3 runs to 14 residues. Between the trimmed V and J ends, which lost 0 bases and 8 bases, there was a span of 14 bases. The CDR3 reads CASSVASGMEGYTF. CDR3 nucleotide sequence: TGTGCCAGCAGCGTAGCGTCGGGGATGGAGGGCTACACCTTC.

The rearrangement uses TRBV20-1 and TRBJ1-4; D might be TRBD1 (5 bases). The CDR3 loop spans 12 amino acids. Per germline, CDR1 DFQATT and CDR2 SNEGSKA (reference sequence). The V gene lost 5 bases and the J gene lost 8 bases, with 12 bases spanning the gap. CDR3 sequence: CSAPGGDEKLFF. In DNA form, the CDR3 reads TGCAGTGCTCCGGGGGGGGACGAAAAACTGTTTTTT.

This clonotype was recorded a few times. J is TRBJ2-3 and V is TRBV5-1; 8 bases are shared with TRBD2. V lost 0 bases to trimming and J lost 1 base; unmatched junction nucleotides: 4. This CDR3 has 16 amino acids. The V gene's germline CDR1 is SGHRS and CDR2 YFSETQ. DNA of the CDR3: TGCGCCAGCAGCTTGGCAAGCGGGAGAGGCACAGATACGCAGTATTTT. Its translation: CASSLASGRGTDTQYF.